This T cell receptor beta chain was recorded in a study of CD8 T cells in ankylosing spondylitis. General observations from the study: The authors reported significant enrichment of disease-linked clones in matched ankylosing spondylitis synovial fluid. What seemed typical of ankylosing spondylitis blood was a TCR beta motif built from eight highly homologous variants.

The TCR beta libraries were generated through quantitative 5'-RACE incorporating molecular barcodes. TCRdb fed the 5' RACE reads into MiXCR, producing one record per CDR3 protein. The sample has about 270,000 distinct CDR3 sequences, roughly 32% seen once. As for this clonotype: Its specificity is unknown.

The TCR comes from a male donor with ankylosing spondylitis or in good health (not recorded which). Sequencing used blood, either unsorted or a sorted T cell fraction (not recorded which).

CDR3 sequence: CASSTRSAHEQYF. In DNA, the CDR3 is TGTGCCAGCAGTACCCGAAGTGCCCACGAGCAGTACTTC. The chain recombines TRBV28 with TRBJ2-7, with D unresolved. The V gene lost 5 bases and the J gene lost 5 bases, with 13 bases spanning the gap. The V gene's germline CDR1 is MDHEN and CDR2 SYDVKM. The CDR3 consists of 13 residues.